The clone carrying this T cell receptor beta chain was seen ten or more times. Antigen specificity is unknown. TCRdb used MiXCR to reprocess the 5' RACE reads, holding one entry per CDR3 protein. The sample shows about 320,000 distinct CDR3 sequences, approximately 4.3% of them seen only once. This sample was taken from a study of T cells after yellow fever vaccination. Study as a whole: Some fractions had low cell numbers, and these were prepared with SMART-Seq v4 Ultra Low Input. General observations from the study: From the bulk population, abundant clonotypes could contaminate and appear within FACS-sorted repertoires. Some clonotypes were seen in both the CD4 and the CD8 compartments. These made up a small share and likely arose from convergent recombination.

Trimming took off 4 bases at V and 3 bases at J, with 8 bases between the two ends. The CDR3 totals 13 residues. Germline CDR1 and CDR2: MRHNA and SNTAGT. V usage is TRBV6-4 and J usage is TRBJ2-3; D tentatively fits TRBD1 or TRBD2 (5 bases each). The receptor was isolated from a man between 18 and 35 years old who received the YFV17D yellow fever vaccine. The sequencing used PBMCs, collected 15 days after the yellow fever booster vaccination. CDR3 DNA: TGTGCCAGCAGTGGGGACGCAACAGATACGCAGTATTTT. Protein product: CASSGDATDTQYF.